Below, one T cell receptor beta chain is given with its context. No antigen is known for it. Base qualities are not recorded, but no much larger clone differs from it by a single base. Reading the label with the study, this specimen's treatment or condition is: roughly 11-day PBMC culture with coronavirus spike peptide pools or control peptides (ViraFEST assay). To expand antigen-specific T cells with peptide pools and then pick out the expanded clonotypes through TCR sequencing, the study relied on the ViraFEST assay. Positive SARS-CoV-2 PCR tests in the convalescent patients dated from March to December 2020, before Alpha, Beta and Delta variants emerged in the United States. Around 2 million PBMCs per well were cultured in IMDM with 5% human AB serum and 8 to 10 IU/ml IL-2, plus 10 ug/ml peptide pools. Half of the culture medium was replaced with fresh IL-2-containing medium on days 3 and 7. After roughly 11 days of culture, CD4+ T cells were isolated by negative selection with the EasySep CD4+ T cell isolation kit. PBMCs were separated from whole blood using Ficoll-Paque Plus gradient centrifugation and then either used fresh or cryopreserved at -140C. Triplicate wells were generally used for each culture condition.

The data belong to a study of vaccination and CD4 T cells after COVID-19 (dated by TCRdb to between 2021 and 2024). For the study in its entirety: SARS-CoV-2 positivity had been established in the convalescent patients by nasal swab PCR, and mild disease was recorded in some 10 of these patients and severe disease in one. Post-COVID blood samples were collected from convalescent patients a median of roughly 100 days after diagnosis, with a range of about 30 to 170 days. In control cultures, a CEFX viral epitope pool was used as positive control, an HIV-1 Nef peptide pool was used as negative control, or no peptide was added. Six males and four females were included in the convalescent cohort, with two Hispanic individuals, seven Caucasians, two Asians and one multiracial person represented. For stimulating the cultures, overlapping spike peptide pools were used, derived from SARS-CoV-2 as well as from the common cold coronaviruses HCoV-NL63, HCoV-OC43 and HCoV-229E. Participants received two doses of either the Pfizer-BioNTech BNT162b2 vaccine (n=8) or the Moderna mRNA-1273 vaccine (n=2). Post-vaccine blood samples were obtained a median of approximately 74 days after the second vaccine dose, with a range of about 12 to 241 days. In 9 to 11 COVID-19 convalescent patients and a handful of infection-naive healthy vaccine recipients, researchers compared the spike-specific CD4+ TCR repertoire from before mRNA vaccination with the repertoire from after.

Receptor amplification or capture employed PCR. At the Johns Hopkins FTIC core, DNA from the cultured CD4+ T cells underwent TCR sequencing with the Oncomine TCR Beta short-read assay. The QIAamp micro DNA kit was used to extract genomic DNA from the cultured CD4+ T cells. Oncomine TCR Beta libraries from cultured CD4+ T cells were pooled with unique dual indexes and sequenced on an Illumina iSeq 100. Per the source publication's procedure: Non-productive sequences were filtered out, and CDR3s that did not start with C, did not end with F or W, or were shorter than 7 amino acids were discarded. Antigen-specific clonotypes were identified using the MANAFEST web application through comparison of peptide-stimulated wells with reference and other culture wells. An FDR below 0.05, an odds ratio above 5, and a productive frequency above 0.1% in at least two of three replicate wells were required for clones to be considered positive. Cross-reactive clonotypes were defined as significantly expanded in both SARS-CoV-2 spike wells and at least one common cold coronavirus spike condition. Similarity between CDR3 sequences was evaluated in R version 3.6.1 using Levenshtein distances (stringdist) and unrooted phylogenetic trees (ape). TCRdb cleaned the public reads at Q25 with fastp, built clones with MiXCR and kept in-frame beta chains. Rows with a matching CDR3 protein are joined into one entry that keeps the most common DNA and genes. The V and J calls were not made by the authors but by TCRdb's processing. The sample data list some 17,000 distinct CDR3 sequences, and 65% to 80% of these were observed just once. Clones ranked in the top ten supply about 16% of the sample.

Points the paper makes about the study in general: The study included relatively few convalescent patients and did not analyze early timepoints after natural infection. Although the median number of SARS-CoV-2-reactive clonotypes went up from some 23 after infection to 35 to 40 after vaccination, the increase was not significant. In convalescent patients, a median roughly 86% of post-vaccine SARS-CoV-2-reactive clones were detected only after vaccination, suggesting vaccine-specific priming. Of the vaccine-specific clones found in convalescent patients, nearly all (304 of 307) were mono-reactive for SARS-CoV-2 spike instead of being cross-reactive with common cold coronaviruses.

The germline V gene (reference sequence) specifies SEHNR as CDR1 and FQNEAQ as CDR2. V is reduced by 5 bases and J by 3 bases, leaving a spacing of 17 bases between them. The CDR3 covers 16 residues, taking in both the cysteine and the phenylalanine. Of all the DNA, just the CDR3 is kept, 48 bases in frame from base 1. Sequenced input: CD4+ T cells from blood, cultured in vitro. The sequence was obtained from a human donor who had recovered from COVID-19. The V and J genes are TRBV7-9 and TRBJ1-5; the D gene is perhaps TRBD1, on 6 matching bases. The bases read TGTGCCAGCAGCCTATGGTCGGCAGGGGCCAATCAGCCCCAGCATTTT. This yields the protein CASSLWSAGANQPQHF.